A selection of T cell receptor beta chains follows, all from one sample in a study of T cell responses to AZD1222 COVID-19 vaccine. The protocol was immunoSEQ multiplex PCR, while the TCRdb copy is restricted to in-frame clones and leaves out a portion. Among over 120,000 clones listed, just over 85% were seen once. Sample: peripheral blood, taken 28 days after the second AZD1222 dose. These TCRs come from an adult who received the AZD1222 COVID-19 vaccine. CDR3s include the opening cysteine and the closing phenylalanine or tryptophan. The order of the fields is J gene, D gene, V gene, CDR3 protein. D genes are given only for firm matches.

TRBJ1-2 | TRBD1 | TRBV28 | CASSLSGQGVYGYTF
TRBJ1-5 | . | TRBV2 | CASSEGQVGNQPQHF
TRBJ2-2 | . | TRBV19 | CASSIELGMGRVANTGELFF
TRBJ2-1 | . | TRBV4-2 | CAAGRGGSLYNEQFF
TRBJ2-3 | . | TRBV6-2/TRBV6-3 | CASSYPRSTDTQYF
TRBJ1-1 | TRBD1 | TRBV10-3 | CAIRQGPMNTEAFF
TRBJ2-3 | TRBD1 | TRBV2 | CASRPTGVHTDTQYF
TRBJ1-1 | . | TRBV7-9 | CASSTRGREAFF
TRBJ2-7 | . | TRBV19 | CASSTLAGSPTPGYF
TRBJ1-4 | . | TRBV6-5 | CASSYLGEGEKLFF
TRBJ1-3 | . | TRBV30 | CACSTGSGNTIYF
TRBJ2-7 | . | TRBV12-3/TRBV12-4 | CASSSSLVRQYF
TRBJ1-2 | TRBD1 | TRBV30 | CAWRMTGGDRWNYGYTF
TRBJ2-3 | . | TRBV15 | CATSRDVGASTDTQYF
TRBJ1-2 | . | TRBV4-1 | CASSQGTDNYGYTF
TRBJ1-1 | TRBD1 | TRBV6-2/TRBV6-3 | CASSYAGGFTEAFF
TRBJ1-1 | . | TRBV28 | CASSLWGNLGEAFF